This T cell receptor beta chain was captured in a study of blood T cells in healthy people across ages. Donors gave roughly 9.1 milliliters of peripheral blood apiece. The authors ran a second PCR of about 6 to 11 cycles using a sample-barcoded 5' primer and a J-beta primer mix. A template-switch adaptor that had 12 random nucleotides put a tag on each cDNA molecule. TCRdb called the 5' RACE reads again in MiXCR, with one record for every CDR3 protein. The sample has approximately 690,000 distinct CDR3 sequences, roughly 50% seen once; the top ten hold roughly 34%. J lost 7 bases, V lost 4 bases, and 3 bases had no gene match. Looked up from germline, CDR1 is LNHDA and CDR2 is SQIVND (reference sequence). CDR3 length: 15 amino acids.

The chain recombines TRBV19 with TRBJ2-1; 14 bases are shared with TRBD2. This clonotype was obtained from a man in his 60s in good health. Specimen: blood. CDR3 protein: CASSKTSGGENEQFF. In DNA, the CDR3 is TGTGCCAGTAGTAAGACTAGCGGGGGGGAGAATGAGCAGTTCTTC.